A single sample gave rise to the 27 T cell receptor beta chains below, sequenced in a study of identifying expanded T cells in peripheral blood. Generated by immunoSEQ multiplex PCR, the TCRdb table keeps only in-frame clones and is missing some. There are about 98,000 clones in the sample; about 91% occur only once, and around an eighth lies in the top ten. Sequenced sample: blood. All receptors derive from a person aged 18-70 years in good health.

The V gene is TRBV6-5, the J gene TRBJ1-3; D remains ambiguous. Germline V lookup: CDR1 MNHEY, CDR2 SVGAGI. Trimming pared 6 bases from V and 2 bases from J, leaving 11 bases between. This CDR3 comprises 14 residues. The CDR3 loop reads CASSYRHAGNTIYF. CDR3 nucleotide sequence: TGTGCCAGCAGCTACAGACATGCTGGAAACACCATATATTTT.

The V and J genes are TRBV4-3 and TRBJ1-5; 7 bases align to TRBD1. CDR3 size: 15 residues. CDR1 and CDR2 (germline): LGHNA, YSLEER. V gave up 0 bases and J gave up 7 bases; unmatched junction bases: 6. The CDR3 is CASSQDWQGGQPQHF. CDR3 DNA: TGCGCCAGCAGCCAAGATTGGCAGGGGGGGCAGCCCCAGCATTTT.

In its sample, this clone was seen a few times. The V gene is TRBV5-1, the J gene TRBJ1-1; 9 bases match TRBD1. Trimming took 1 base from V and 1 from J; bases not matched to a gene: 5. The CDR3 is 16 amino acids. Germline CDR1 and CDR2: SGHRS and YFSETQ. CDR3 in DNA: TGCGCCAGCAGCTTGTCCGGGACAGGGAGGAACACTGAAGCTTTCTTT. It codes for CASSLSGTGRNTEAFF.

The V and J genes are TRBV6-6 and TRBJ1-1, with D possibly matching TRBD1 (6 bases). V lost 6 bases, J lost 3 bases, and 11 bases lay in between. CDR3 length: 13 amino acids. CDR1 is MNHNY and CDR2 is SVGAGI in the germline V gene (reference sequence). CDR3 nucleotide sequence: TGTGCCAGCAGCTACAGGGTTGACACTGAAGCTTTCTTT. It yields the protein CASSYRVDTEAFF.

The chain recombines TRBV7-3 with TRBJ1-5; D gene ambiguous. The CDR3 is 13 amino acids. Deletions cut 2 bases from V and 1 base from J, with 3 bases between. Germline V CDR1 and CDR2: SGHTA, FQGTGA. For the CDR3, the DNA is TGTGCCAGCAGCTTACAAAGCAATCAGCCCCAGCATTTT. As protein: CASSLQSNQPQHF.

The rearrangement joins TRBV10-1 to TRBJ2-1; TRBD2 matches 9 bases. V shed 6 bases and J 4 bases; nucleotides not matched to a gene: 13. Germline CDR1 is WNHNN and CDR2 is SYGVQD (reference sequence). The CDR3 has 17 residues. DNA of the CDR3: TGCGCCAGCAGCGCCATCTGGCGGGGGGGCTCTTACAATGAGCAGTTCTTC. It is translated as CASSAIWRGGSYNEQFF.

This rearrangement joins TRBV5-1 to TRBJ2-1, with D possibly TRBD1 on 8 matching bases. This CDR3 has 14 residues. Trimming left V 4 bases short and J 8 bases short, with 16 bases between. The germline V gene encodes CDR1 SGHRS and CDR2 YFSETQ. The CDR3 DNA sequence: TGCGCCAGCAGCGTTGGACAGGGAGGGGATGAGCAGTTCTTC. It yields the protein CASSVGQGGDEQFF.

The rearrangement links TRBV5-4 to TRBJ1-5; D unresolved. V was cut by 0 bases and J by 2 bases, with 12 bases left in between. The CDR3 sequence is 16 residues long. Germline V gene sequence: CDR1 SGHNT, CDR2 YYREEE (reference sequence). The CDR3 loop reads CASSLAGLGGNQPQHF. CDR3 sequence (DNA): TGTGCCAGCAGCTTGGCCGGGCTCGGAGGCAATCAGCCCCAGCATTTT.

This chain connects TRBV11-2 to TRBJ2-3, with 7 bases matching TRBD2. CDR3 size: 14 residues. Germline CDR1 is SGHAT and CDR2 is FQNNGV. Trimming cost V 5 bases and J 2 bases; bases outside gene matches: 4. The CDR3 DNA reads TGTGCCAGCAGCCCCGGGGGGACCACAGATACGCAGTATTTT. As protein: CASSPGGTTDTQYF.

J is TRBJ1-1 and V is TRBV7-9, with no clear D. The length of the CDR3 is 13 residues. Trimming stripped 1 base from V and 7 bases from J, with 10 bases between. Germline CDR1 SEHNR, CDR2 FQNEAQ (reference sequence). The CDR3: CASSLVGQREAFF. In DNA form, the CDR3 reads TGTGCCAGCAGCTTAGTCGGGCAGCGTGAAGCTTTCTTT.

The CDR3 here is CASSGDTDTQYF. The CDR3 DNA is TGTGCCAGCAGCGGAGATACAGATACGCAGTATTTT. The chain recombines TRBV9 with TRBJ2-3; D remains ambiguous. Germline values: CDR1 SGDLS, CDR2 YYNGEE. There are 12 residues in the CDR3. V dropped 3 bases and J dropped 3 bases, with 5 bases sitting between them.

The chain couples TRBV20-1 to TRBJ1-5; D uncertain. The CDR3 totals 10 residues. V dropped 3 bases and J dropped 7 bases, with 4 bases sitting between them. Germline lookup yields CDR1 DFQATT and CDR2 SNEGSKA (reference sequence). The DNA for the CDR3 is TGCAGTGCTAGCTCGCAGCCCCAGCATTTT. This codes for CSASSQPQHF.

The chain combines TRBV19 with TRBJ2-1; D possibly corresponds to TRBD2 (6 bases). Deletions cut 7 bases from V and 0 bases from J, with 22 bases between. CDR3 length: 18 residues. The germline gives CDR1 LNHDA, CDR2 SQIVND (reference sequence). Here the CDR3 reads CASTLGGWRGNSYNEQFF. DNA of the CDR3: TGTGCCAGTACCCTGGGCGGGTGGAGGGGCAACTCCTACAATGAGCAGTTCTTC.

The V and J genes are TRBV6-5 and TRBJ2-3, with a possible D match to TRBD1 (5 bases). With 5 bases removed from V and 2 bases from J, the gap between germline ends came to 14 bases. This CDR3 has 15 residues. Germline CDR1 and CDR2: MNHEY and SVGAGI. Written as DNA, the CDR3 is TGTGCCAGCAGTCAAGACAGAAGTGACACAGATACGCAGTATTTT. This codes for CASSQDRSDTDTQYF.

The chain combines TRBV6-5 with TRBJ1-1; tentative D call: TRBD1 (5 bases). CDR1 and CDR2 (germline): MNHEY, SVGAGI. The CDR3 sequence is 15 residues long. V dropped 6 bases and J dropped 0 bases, with 14 bases sitting between them. The DNA for the CDR3 is TGTGCCAGCAGCGCCCCGGACACCTTGAACACTGAAGCTTTCTTT. This codes for CASSAPDTLNTEAFF.

This chain links TRBV7-6 with TRBJ2-3; D is ambiguous. V was trimmed by 5 bases and J by 8 bases, leaving 14 bases between them. Looked up from germline, CDR1 is SGHVS and CDR2 is FNYEAQ. The CDR3 contains 13 residues. As DNA, the CDR3 is TGTGCCAGCAGCATCGCAGGATCTCCTACGCAGTATTTT. Its translation is CASSIAGSPTQYF.

This chain connects TRBV4-1 to TRBJ1-5; a weak D match, TRBD1 (6 bases). V lost 4 bases and J 4 bases, leaving 23 bases between the germline ends. The CDR3 is made up of 18 amino acids. The germline gives CDR1 MGHRA, CDR2 YSYEKL. CDR3 sequence reads: CASSPGNFRGQANQPQHF. For the CDR3, the DNA is TGCGCCAGCAGCCCCGGGAACTTCAGGGGACAAGCTAATCAGCCCCAGCATTTT.

This chain links TRBV29-1 with TRBJ1-1, with D possibly matching TRBD1 (6 bases). This CDR3 is built from 14 residues. Germline CDR1 SQVTM, CDR2 ANQGSEA. Trimming stripped 5 bases from V and 5 bases from J, with 18 bases between. In DNA form, the CDR3 reads TGCAGCGTTAAAAGAGGGACTCAGGGGACTGAAGCTTTCTTT. As protein: CSVKRGTQGTEAFF.

J is TRBJ1-1 and V is TRBV6-5; D gene ambiguous. In germline, CDR1 is MNHEY, CDR2 SVGAGI. The ends were cut back, 6 bases at V and 0 bases at J, with 14 bases in the middle. The CDR3 contains 15 residues. CDR3 protein: CASRGLNLMNTEAFF. The CDR3 DNA reads TGTGCCAGCAGAGGACTCAACTTAATGAACACTGAAGCTTTCTTT.

This chain uses TRBV27 with TRBJ1-5; 10 bases are a match to TRBD1. This CDR3 spans 16 amino acids. Germline CDR1 MNHEY, CDR2 SMNVEV (reference sequence). J gave up 5 bases and V 3 bases, and 7 bases lay outside the gene matches. This CDR3 reads CASSFRQGAEDQPQHF. CDR3 coding DNA: TGTGCCAGCAGTTTTCGACAGGGGGCGGAAGATCAGCCCCAGCATTTT.

The V call is TRBV6-5, the J call TRBJ1-6, with unresolved D. The CDR3 extends over 14 amino acids. The V gene's germline CDR1 is MNHEY and CDR2 SVGAGI. V was clipped by 7 bases and J by 9 bases, with 16 bases between them. CDR3 DNA: TGTGCCAGCAAAGCCGCCAGCGGGCCTTCACCCCTCCACTTT. Its translation is CASKAASGPSPLHF.

The chain couples TRBV29-1 to TRBJ1-1; D is possibly TRBD1 (6 bases). The germline V gene has CDR1 SQVTM and CDR2 ANQGSEA. V lost 7 bases and J lost 3, with 15 bases in between. The CDR3 is 13 residues long. DNA for the CDR3: TGCAGCGCCGAACAGGGTAGGGACACTGAAGCTTTCTTT. Protein product: CSAEQGRDTEAFF. Variable domain in full (rest from reference TRBV29-1 and TRBJ1-1): SAVISQKPSRDICQRGTSLTIQCQVDSQVTMMFWYRQQPGQSLTLIATANQGSEATYESGFVIDKFPISRPNLTFSTLTVSNMSPEDSSIYLCSAEQGRDTEAFFGQGTRLTVV.

Here the CDR3 reads CASSEQAPYGYTF. CDR3 nucleotides: TGTGCCAGCAGTGAACAGGCGCCCTATGGCTACACCTTC. The gene calls are TRBV2 and TRBJ1-2; D unresolved. V shed 2 bases and J shed 4 bases, with 8 bases lying between them. The CDR3 sequence is 13 residues long. Germline values: CDR1 SNHLY, CDR2 FYNNEI.

The chain employs TRBV5-1 and TRBJ1-2; 8 bases are a match to TRBD1. This CDR3 is 14 amino acids long. V lost 7 bases to trimming and J lost 1 base; unmatched junction nucleotides: 6. Germline CDR1 reads SGHRS; CDR2 reads YFSETQ. CDR3 residues: CASGQGALNYGYTF. CDR3 in DNA: TGCGCCAGCGGGCAGGGGGCGCTTAACTATGGCTACACCTTC.

This clone was counted many times. The chain is built from TRBV4-1 and TRBJ1-5; the D gene is possibly TRBD1 (6 bases). With 4 bases removed from V and 6 bases from J, the gap between germline ends came to 19 bases. The CDR3 length is 16 residues. CDR1 and CDR2 (germline): MGHRA, YSYEKL. CDR3 DNA sequence: TGCGCCAGCAGCCCTTTTGAGGGGGACTTGGTTCAGCCCCAGCATTTT. Encoded protein: CASSPFEGDLVQPQHF.

The chain links TRBV9 to TRBJ1-2; TRBD1 might be the D (6 bases). Trimming left V 2 bases short and J 6 bases short, with 17 bases between. Germline-derived CDR1 and CDR2 are SGDLS and YYNGEE. The CDR3 is made up of 15 amino acids. This CDR3 is CASSVGGLESDGYTF. The CDR3 DNA follows: TGTGCCAGCAGCGTGGGGGGGCTAGAGTCGGATGGCTACACCTTC.

The chain carries TRBV6-5 and TRBJ2-5; D perhaps matches TRBD1 (6 bases). The CDR3 is made up of 15 amino acids. Germline CDR1 MNHEY, CDR2 SVGAGI. Trimming took off 2 bases at V and 1 base at J, with 11 bases between the two ends. The CDR3 reads CASSYQDSVQETQYF. The CDR3 coding sequence is TGTGCCAGCAGTTACCAGGACAGCGTCCAAGAGACCCAGTACTTC.